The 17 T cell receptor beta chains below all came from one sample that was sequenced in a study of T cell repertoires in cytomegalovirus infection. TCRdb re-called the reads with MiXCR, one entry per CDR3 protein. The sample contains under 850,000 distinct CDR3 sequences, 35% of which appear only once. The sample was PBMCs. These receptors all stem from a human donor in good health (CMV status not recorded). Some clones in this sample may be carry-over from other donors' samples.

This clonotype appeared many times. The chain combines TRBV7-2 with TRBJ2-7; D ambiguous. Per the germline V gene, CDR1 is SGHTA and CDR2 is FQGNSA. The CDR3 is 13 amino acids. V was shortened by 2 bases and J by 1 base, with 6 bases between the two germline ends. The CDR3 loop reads CASSLHSSYEQYF. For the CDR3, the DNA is TGTGCCAGCAGCTTACACAGTTCCTACGAGCAGTACTTC.

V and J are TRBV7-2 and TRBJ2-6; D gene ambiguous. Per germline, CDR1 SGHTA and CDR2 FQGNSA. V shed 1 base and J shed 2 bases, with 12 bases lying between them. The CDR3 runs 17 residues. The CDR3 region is CASSLESQITGANVLTF. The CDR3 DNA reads TGTGCCAGCAGCTTAGAATCGCAAATAACTGGGGCCAACGTCCTGACTTTC.

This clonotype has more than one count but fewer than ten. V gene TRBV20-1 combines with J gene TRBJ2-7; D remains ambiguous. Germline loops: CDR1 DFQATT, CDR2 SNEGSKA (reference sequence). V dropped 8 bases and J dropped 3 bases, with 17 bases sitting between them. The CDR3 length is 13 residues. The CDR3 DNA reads TGCAGTACAAACTCGGGCAGTAACTACGAGCAGTACTTC. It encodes CSTNSGSNYEQYF.

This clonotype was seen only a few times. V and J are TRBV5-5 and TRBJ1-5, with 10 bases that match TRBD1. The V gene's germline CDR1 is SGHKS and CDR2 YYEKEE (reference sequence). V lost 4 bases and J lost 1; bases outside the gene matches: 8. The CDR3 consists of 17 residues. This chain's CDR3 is CASSAGQGDWSNQPQHF. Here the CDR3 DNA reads TGTGCCAGCAGCGCTGGACAGGGGGATTGGAGCAATCAGCCCCAGCATTTT.

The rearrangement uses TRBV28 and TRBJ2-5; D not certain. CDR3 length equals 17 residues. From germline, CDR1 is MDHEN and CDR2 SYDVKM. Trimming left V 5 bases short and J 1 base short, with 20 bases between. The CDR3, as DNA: TGTGCCAGCAGTCCTCCTCGGGCAGCGCCCAGCCAAGAGACCCAGTACTTC. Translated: CASSPPRAAPSQETQYF.

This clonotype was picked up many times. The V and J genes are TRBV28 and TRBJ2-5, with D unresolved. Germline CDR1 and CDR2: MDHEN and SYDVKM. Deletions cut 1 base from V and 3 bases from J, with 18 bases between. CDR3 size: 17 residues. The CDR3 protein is CASSLLSGPFHKETQYF. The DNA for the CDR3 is TGTGCCAGCAGTTTATTATCTGGACCCTTCCACAAAGAGACCCAGTACTTC.

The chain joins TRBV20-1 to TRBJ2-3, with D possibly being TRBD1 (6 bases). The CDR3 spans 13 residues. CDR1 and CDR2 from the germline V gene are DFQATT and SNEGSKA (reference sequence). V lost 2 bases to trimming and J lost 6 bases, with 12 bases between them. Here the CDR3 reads CSARMPGVDTQYF. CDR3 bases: TGCAGTGCTAGAATGCCAGGGGTCGATACGCAGTATTTT.

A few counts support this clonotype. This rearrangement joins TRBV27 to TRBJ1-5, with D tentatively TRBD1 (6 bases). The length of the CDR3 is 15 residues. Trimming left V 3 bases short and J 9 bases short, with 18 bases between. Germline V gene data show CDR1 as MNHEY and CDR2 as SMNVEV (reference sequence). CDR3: CASSLVGQTPRPQHF. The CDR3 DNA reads TGTGCCAGCAGTTTGGTCGGACAGACCCCCCGGCCCCAGCATTTT.

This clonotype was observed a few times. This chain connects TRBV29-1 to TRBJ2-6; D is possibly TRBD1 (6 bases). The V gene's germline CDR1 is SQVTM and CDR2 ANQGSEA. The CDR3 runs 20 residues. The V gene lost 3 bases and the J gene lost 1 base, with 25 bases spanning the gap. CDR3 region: CSVDGTLKETDFSGANVLTF. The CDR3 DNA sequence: TGCAGCGTTGACGGGACATTGAAAGAGACAGACTTTTCTGGGGCCAACGTCCTGACTTTC. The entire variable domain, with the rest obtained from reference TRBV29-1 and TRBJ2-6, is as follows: SAVISQKPSRDICQRGTSLTIQCQVDSQVTMMFWYRQQPGQSLTLIATANQGSEATYESGFVIDKFPISRPNLTFSTLTVSNMSPEDSSIYLCSVDGTLKETDFSGANVLTFGAGSRLTVL.

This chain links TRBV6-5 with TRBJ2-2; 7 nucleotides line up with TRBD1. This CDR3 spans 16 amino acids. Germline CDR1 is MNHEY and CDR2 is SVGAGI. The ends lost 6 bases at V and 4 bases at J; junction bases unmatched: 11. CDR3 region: CASRVQGSASTGELFF. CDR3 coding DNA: TGTGCCAGCAGGGTACAGGGGTCGGCGAGCACCGGGGAGCTGTTTTTT.

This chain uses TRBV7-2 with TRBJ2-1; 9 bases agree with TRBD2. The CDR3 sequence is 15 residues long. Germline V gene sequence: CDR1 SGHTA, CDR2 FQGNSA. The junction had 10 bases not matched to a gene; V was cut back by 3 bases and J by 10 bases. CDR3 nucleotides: TGTGCCAGCAGCTTTAGCGGGGGAGGATTGGGAGAGCAGTTCTTC. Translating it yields CASSFSGGGLGEQFF.

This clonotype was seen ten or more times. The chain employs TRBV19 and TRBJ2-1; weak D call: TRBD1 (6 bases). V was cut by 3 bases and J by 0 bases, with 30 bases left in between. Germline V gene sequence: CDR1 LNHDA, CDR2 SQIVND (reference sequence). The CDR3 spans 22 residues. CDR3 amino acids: CASSMRQVPTKSLPSSYNEQFF. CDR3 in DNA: TGTGCCAGTAGTATGAGACAGGTCCCCACTAAATCCCTCCCGAGCTCCTACAATGAGCAGTTCTTC.

CDR3 DNA: TGTGCCAGCACTGAAAATACCTACGAGCAGTACTTC. It codes for CASTENTYEQYF. The chain employs TRBV6-6 and TRBJ2-7; D not certain. Trimming pared 7 bases from V and 2 bases from J, leaving 9 bases between. The CDR3 spans 12 residues. Per the germline V gene, CDR1 is MNHNY and CDR2 is SVGAGI (reference sequence).

CDR3 sequence: CASSSTEMSPLHF. The CDR3 bases are TGTGCCAGCAGCTCCACCGAAATGTCACCCCTCCACTTT. V usage is TRBV7-6 and J usage is TRBJ1-6; no clear D. CDR1 and CDR2 (germline): SGHVS, FNYEAQ. Trimming left V 4 bases short and J 10 bases short, with 11 bases between. CDR3 length: 13 residues.

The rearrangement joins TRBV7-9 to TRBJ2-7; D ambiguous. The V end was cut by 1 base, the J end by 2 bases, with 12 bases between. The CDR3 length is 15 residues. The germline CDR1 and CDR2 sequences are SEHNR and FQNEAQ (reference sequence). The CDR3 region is CASSLGLGRAYEQYF. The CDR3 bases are TGTGCCAGCAGCTTAGGTCTGGGAAGGGCCTACGAGCAGTACTTC.

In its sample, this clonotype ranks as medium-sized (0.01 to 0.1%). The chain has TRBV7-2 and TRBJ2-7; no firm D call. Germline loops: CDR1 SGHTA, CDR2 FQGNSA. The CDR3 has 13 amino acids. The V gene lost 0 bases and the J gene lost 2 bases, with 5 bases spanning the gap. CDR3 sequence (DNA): TGTGCCAGCAGCTTAGCGAAGACCTACGAGCAGTACTTC. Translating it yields CASSLAKTYEQYF.

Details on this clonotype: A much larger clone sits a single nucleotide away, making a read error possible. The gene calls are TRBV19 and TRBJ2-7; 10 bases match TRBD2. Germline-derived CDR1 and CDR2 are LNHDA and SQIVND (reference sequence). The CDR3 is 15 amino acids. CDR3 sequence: CDSSKVLAGYYEQYF. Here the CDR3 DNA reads TGTGACAGTAGTAAGGTACTAGCGGGATACTACGAGCAGTACTTC.